What follows are 20 T cell receptor beta chains derived from one specimen sequenced in a study of cytomegalovirus exposure and HLA in healthy donors. With 60 Vbeta and 13 Jbeta primers, the PCR was carried out. Only in-frame clones appear in the TCRdb table, and some are missing; sequencing was by immunoSEQ multiplex PCR. The sample contains 95,000 to 150,000 clones, about four fifths of which appear only once. Specimen: PBMCs. These receptor sequences come from a woman aged 55-70 years in good health and CMV-seropositive.

This chain connects TRBV6-5 to TRBJ2-7, with 10 bases matching TRBD2. Per germline, CDR1 MNHEY and CDR2 SVGAGI. This CDR3 is built from 15 residues. J was trimmed by 3 bases and V by 6 bases; bases with no gene match: 8. The CDR3 DNA is TGTGCCAGCAGCCCTGTAGGACTAGCGGACTACGAGCAGTACTTC. This codes for CASSPVGLADYEQYF.

This rearrangement joins TRBV5-1 to TRBJ1-4; a weak D match, TRBD1 (5 bases). CDR1 SGHRS and CDR2 YFSETQ come from the germline V gene. The CDR3 is made up of 14 amino acids. The V and J ends lost 4 bases and 6 bases respectively, with 13 bases between them. The CDR3 DNA follows: TGCGCCAGCAGCCACCGGGGGGGGGATGAAAAACTGTTTTTT. This gives the protein CASSHRGGDEKLFF.

This chain connects TRBV7-2 to TRBJ2-5; 8 nucleotides line up with TRBD2. The V gene's germline CDR1 is SGHTA and CDR2 FQGNSA. CDR3 length equals 16 residues. V shed 3 bases, J shed 5 bases, and the junction held 11 bases outside the gene matches. For the CDR3, the DNA is TGTGCCAGCAGCTTCCCTAGCGGGTGGGCTGGTGAGACCCAGTACTTC. This gives the protein CASSFPSGWAGETQYF.

This clone was seen more than once but under ten times. The chain is built from TRBV19 and TRBJ1-2; 8 bases fit TRBD1. The V and J ends lost 4 bases and 5 bases, in that order; junction bases with no gene match: 9. Germline CDR1 and CDR2: LNHDA and SQIVND (reference sequence). The CDR3 totals 15 residues. The DNA for the CDR3 is TGTGCCAGTAGTAGCCGACAGGGGAGTCGGTATGGCTACACCTTC. Its translation is CASSSRQGSRYGYTF.

This clone is a singleton in its sample. The V gene is TRBV6-5, the J gene TRBJ2-1; 8 bases match TRBD2. The germline gives CDR1 MNHEY, CDR2 SVGAGI. J lost 2 bases, V lost 1 base, and 4 bases had no gene match. CDR3 length equals 16 residues. CDR3 nucleotide sequence: TGTGCCAGCAGTTACTTAAGCGGGAGACCCTACAATGAGCAGTTCTTC. It yields the protein CASSYLSGRPYNEQFF.

The chain recombines TRBV18 with TRBJ2-7; D gene unclear. V was shortened by 1 base and J by 2 bases, with 9 bases between the two germline ends. CDR3 length equals 14 residues. Per germline, CDR1 KGHSH and CDR2 LQKENI. CDR3 in DNA: TGTGCCAGCTCACCACTGAACACCGCCTACGAGCAGTACTTC. It codes for CASSPLNTAYEQYF.

As DNA, the CDR3 is TGTGCCAGCAGTGGGACAAAGGGGATTACTGAAGCTTTCTTT. Translated: CASSGTKGITEAFF. The rearrangement links TRBV2 to TRBJ1-1; maybe TRBD1 (5 bases). The germline V gene encodes CDR1 SNHLY and CDR2 FYNNEI. The V end was cut by 4 bases, the J end by 5 bases, with 14 bases between. The CDR3 sequence is 14 residues long.

This clone is a singleton in its sample. The chain employs TRBV30 and TRBJ1-5; 7 bases align to TRBD1. Trimming at V came to 1 base and at J to 6 bases, leaving 9 bases not matched to a gene. Per the germline V gene, CDR1 is GTSNPN and CDR2 is SVGIG (reference sequence). The CDR3 sequence is 15 residues long. Here the CDR3 DNA reads TGTGCCTGGAGTGAGGGGGCAGGGGGAGGTCAGCCCCAGCATTTT. Amino acids: CAWSEGAGGGQPQHF.

J is TRBJ2-3 and V is TRBV27; TRBD2 aligns across 9 bases. This CDR3 has 17 residues. After removal of 5 bases from V and 3 bases from J, the junction contained 12 bases not matched to a gene. Germline CDR1 reads MNHEY; CDR2 reads SMNVEV (reference sequence). CDR3 nucleotide sequence: TGTGCCAGCAGTCCAGGGGTCTTAGCGGGAGCAACAGATACGCAGTATTTT. Residues: CASSPGVLAGATDTQYF.

A note on this clone: The identical CDR3 is also encoded by other nucleotide sequences in the sample. The chain has TRBV4-2 and TRBJ1-1; D gene uncertain. This CDR3 is built from 14 residues. Trimming removed 0 bases from V and 2 bases from J, with 7 bases in between. In germline, CDR1 is LGHNA, CDR2 YNFKEQ. The CDR3 reads CASSQDLLNTEAFF. The CDR3 DNA reads TGTGCCAGCAGCCAAGATCTTCTAAACACTGAAGCTTTCTTT.

V usage is TRBV5-1 and J usage is TRBJ1-2; 9 bases are shared with TRBD1. Germline CDR1 and CDR2: SGHRS and YFSETQ. V was clipped by 8 bases and J by 0 bases; unmatched bases: 5. The CDR3 runs 14 residues. CDR3 sequence reads: CARETGGSNYGYTF. The CDR3 bases are TGCGCCAGGGAGACAGGGGGATCTAACTATGGCTACACCTTC.

The rearrangement links TRBV2 to TRBJ2-2, with D perhaps TRBD1 (5 bases). The CDR3 spans 13 residues. Per the germline V gene, CDR1 is SNHLY and CDR2 is FYNNEI. V dropped 6 bases and J dropped 6 bases, with 11 bases sitting between them. The CDR3 region is CASRRREAGELFF. The CDR3 coding sequence is TGTGCCAGCAGACGCAGGGAAGCCGGGGAGCTGTTTTTT.

CDR3 in DNA: TGTGCCAGCAGTACAGGGGGGGCCGACACTGAAGCTTTCTTT. Amino acid sequence: CASSTGGADTEAFF. The genes are TRBV28 and TRBJ1-1, with 8 bases aligning to TRBD1. This CDR3 has 14 residues. Germline V lookup: CDR1 MDHEN, CDR2 SYDVKM. V shed 5 bases and J 3 bases; nucleotides not matched to a gene: 5.

The chain has TRBV13 and TRBJ2-4; D gene ambiguous. CDR1 is PRHDT, CDR2 FYEKMQ, per germline (reference sequence). V was shortened by 5 bases and J by 1 base, with 9 bases between the two germline ends. The CDR3 covers 14 residues. The CDR3 DNA reads TGTGCCAGCAGCCCCCGGTGGGCCAAAAACATTCAGTACTTC. It specifies CASSPRWAKNIQYF.

Concerning this clone itself: Germline and junction disagree at one end, which may indicate a read error. Additional DNA sequences in this sample encode the identical CDR3. The chain joins TRBV5-1 to TRBJ1-2; D unresolved. The CDR3 spans 14 residues. Germline V gene sequence: CDR1 SGHRS, CDR2 YFSETQ. CDR3: CASSVEGTDYGYTF. CDR3 nucleotide sequence: TGCGCTAGCAGCGTCGAGGGTACGGACTATGGCTACACCTTC.

This clone was seen only a few times. V usage is TRBV7-9 and J usage is TRBJ1-2; TRBD1 aligns across 7 bases. Germline V gene lookup returns CDR1 SEHNR and CDR2 FQNEAQ (reference sequence). The trim removed 1 base at V and 8 bases at J, leaving 13 bases unmatched. This CDR3 comprises 16 residues. CDR3 bases: TGTGCCAGCAGCTTAGATAGCGGGACAGTGGAAGGAGGCTACACCTTC. Protein product: CASSLDSGTVEGGYTF.

The chain carries TRBV7-9 and TRBJ2-6; D is unclear. CDR3 length equals 18 residues. Trimming took off 4 bases at V and 0 bases at J, with 16 bases between the two ends. The germline V gene has CDR1 SEHNR and CDR2 FQNEAQ (reference sequence). CDR3 sequence reads: CASSSSSVAVSGANVLTF. The CDR3 coding sequence is TGTGCCAGCAGCTCATCATCAGTTGCCGTCTCTGGGGCCAACGTCCTGACTTTC.

The gene calls are TRBV27 and TRBJ1-2; 9 nucleotides match TRBD1. Germline values: CDR1 MNHEY, CDR2 SMNVEV (reference sequence). The ends lost 5 bases at V and 7 bases at J; junction bases unmatched: 14. The CDR3 sequence is 16 residues long. CDR3 nucleotides: TGTGCCAGCAGTCTATGGGGGGACAGGGAAGGGAGTGGCTACACCTTC. Encoded protein: CASSLWGDREGSGYTF.

This clone was observed a few times. V and J are TRBV19 and TRBJ1-1; D gene unclear. This CDR3 has 12 amino acids. V was trimmed by 2 bases and J by 4 bases, leaving 5 bases between them. The germline gives CDR1 LNHDA, CDR2 SQIVND (reference sequence). The CDR3 region is CASSIMSTEAFF. In DNA form, the CDR3 reads TGTGCCAGTAGTATAATGAGCACTGAAGCTTTCTTT.

V gene TRBV27 combines with J gene TRBJ1-3, with 8 nucleotides matching TRBD1. After removal of 2 bases from V and 3 bases from J, the junction contained 3 bases not matched to a gene. This CDR3 contains 15 residues. CDR1 and CDR2 from the germline V gene are MNHEY and SMNVEV (reference sequence). The CDR3 loop reads CASSLQGAFGNTIYF. The CDR3 coding sequence is TGTGCCAGCAGTTTACAGGGGGCGTTTGGAAACACCATATATTTT.